The T cell receptor (beta chain) under discussion was sequenced for a study of early T cells in non-severe SARS-CoV-2 infection. TCRdb recomputed calls from the 5' RACE reads with MiXCR, one row per CDR3 protein. The table records roughly 72,000 distinct CDR3 sequences, 9.5% to 15% of them present only once. This clonotype was picked up many times. Germline CDR1 and CDR2: SGHVS and FQNEAQ. With 5 bases removed from V and 3 bases from J, the gap between germline ends came to 9 bases. The CDR3 runs 13 residues. The J gene is TRBJ2-3, the V gene TRBV7-8; D is undetermined. The sequenced sample was whole blood, obtained at baseline. The TCR originated in an adult who was a healthcare worker with PCR-confirmed SARS-CoV-2 infection or an uninfected control (not recorded which). The CDR3 region is CASSPSLTDTQYF. In nucleotides, the CDR3 is TGTGCCAGCAGCCCCTCTTTGACAGATACGCAGTATTTT.